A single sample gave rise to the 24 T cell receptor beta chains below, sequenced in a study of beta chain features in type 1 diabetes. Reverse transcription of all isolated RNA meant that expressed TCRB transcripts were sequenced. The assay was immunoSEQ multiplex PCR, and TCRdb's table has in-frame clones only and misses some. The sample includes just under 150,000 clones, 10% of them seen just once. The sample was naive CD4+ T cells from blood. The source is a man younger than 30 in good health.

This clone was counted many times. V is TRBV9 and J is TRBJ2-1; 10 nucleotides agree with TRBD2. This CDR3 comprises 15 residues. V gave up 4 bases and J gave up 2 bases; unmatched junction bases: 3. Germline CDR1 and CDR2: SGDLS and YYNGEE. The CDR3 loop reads CASSISGGTYNEQFF. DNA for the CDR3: TGTGCCAGCAGCATTAGCGGGGGGACCTACAATGAGCAGTTCTTC.

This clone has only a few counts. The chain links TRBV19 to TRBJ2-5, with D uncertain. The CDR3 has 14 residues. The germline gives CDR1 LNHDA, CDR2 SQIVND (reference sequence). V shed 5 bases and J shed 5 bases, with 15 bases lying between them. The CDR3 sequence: CASSATMVEETQYF. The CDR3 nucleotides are TGTGCCAGTAGTGCCACTATGGTGGAGGAGACCCAGTACTTC.

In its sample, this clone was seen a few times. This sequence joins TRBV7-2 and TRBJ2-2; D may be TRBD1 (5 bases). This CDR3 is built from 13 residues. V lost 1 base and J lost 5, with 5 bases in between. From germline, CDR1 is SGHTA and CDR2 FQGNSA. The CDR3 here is CASSLEGTGELFF. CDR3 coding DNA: TGTGCCAGCAGCTTAGAGGGGACCGGGGAGCTGTTTTTT.

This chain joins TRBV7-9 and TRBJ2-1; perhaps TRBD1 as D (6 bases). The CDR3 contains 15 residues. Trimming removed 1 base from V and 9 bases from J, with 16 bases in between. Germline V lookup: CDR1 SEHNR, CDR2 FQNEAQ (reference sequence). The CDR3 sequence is CASSLVFGVGAEQFF. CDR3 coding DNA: TGTGCCAGCAGCTTAGTGTTCGGGGTGGGGGCTGAGCAGTTCTTC.

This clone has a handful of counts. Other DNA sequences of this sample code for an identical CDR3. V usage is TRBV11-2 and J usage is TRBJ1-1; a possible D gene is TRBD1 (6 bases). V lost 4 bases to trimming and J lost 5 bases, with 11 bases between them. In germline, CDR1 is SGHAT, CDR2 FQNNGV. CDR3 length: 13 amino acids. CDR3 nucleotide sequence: TGTGCCAGCAGCTACAGGGTAGGGACTGAAGCTTTCTTT. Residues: CASSYRVGTEAFF.

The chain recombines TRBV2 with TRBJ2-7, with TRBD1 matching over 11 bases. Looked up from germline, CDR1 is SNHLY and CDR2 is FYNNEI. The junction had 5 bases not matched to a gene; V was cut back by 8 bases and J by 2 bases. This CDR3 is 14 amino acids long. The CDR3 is CASWTGGATYEQYF. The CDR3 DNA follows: TGTGCCAGCTGGACAGGGGGCGCCACCTACGAGCAGTACTTC.

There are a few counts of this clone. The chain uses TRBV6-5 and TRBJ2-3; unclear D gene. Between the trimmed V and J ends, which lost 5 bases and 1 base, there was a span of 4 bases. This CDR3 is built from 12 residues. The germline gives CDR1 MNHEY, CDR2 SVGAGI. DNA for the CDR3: TGTGCCAGCAGTGAGGGCACAGATACGCAGTATTTT. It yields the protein CASSEGTDTQYF.

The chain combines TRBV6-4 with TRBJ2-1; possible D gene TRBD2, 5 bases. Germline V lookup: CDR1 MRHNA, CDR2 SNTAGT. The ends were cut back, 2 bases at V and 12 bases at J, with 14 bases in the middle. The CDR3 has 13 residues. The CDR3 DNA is TGTGCCAGCAGTGACCTTACGGGGTGGGTGCAGTTCTTC. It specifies CASSDLTGWVQFF.

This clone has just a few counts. The CDR3 loop reads CASSLAGDRGLYEQYF. Here the CDR3 DNA reads TGTGCCAGCAGCTTGGCCGGGGACAGGGGGCTCTACGAGCAGTACTTC. The chain links TRBV5-4 to TRBJ2-7; 12 bases are shared with TRBD1. The ends lost 0 bases at V and 3 bases at J; junction bases unmatched: 4. In germline, CDR1 is SGHNT, CDR2 YYREEE (reference sequence). CDR3 length: 16 amino acids. Drawing the rest from reference TRBV5-4 and TRBJ2-7, the complete variable domain is ETGVTQSPTHLIKTRGQQVTLRCSSQSGHNTVSWYQQALGQGPQFIFQYYREEENGRGNFPPRFSGLQFPNYSSELNVNALELDDSALYLCASSLAGDRGLYEQYFGPGTRLTVT.

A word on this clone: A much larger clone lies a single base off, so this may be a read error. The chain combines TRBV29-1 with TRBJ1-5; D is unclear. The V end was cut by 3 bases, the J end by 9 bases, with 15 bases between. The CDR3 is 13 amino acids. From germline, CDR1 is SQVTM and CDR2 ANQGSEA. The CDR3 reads CSVEGIGGRPQHF. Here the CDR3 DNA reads TGCAGCGTTGAGGGAATCGGAGGACGGCCCCAGCATTTT.

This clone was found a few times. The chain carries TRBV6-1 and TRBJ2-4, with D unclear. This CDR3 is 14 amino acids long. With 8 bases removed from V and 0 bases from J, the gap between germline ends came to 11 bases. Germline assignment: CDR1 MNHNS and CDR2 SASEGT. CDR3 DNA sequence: TGTGCCAGCCGCTACGAGCTAGCCAAAAACATTCAGTACTTC. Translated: CASRYELAKNIQYF.

The CDR3 protein is CASSSGGNSGELFF. In DNA form, the CDR3 reads TGTGCCAGCAGTTCGGGGGGGAATTCCGGGGAGCTGTTTTTT. The chain uses TRBV7-2 and TRBJ2-2; 8 bases line up with TRBD2. The CDR3 is 14 residues long. The trim removed 6 bases at V and 6 bases at J, leaving 6 bases unmatched. CDR1 SGHTA and CDR2 FQGNSA come from the germline V gene.

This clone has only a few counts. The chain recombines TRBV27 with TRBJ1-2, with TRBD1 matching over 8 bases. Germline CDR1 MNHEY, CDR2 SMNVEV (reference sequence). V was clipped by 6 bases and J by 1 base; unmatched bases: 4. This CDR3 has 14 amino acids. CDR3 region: CASRLTGGNYGYTF. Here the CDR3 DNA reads TGTGCCAGCAGACTTACAGGGGGTAACTATGGCTACACCTTC.

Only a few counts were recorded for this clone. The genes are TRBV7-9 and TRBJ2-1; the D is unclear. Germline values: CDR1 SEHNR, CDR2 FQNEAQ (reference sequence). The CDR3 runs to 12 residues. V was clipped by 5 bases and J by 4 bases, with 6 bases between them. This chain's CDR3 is CASSPTYNEQFF. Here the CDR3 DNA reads TGTGCCAGCAGCCCAACATACAATGAGCAGTTCTTC.

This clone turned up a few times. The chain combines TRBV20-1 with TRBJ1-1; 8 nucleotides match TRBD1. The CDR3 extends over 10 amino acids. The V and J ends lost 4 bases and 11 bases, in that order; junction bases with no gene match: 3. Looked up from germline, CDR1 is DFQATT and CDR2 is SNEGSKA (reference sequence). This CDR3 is CSATQGAAFF. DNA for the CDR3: TGCAGTGCTACGCAGGGGGCTGCTTTCTTT.

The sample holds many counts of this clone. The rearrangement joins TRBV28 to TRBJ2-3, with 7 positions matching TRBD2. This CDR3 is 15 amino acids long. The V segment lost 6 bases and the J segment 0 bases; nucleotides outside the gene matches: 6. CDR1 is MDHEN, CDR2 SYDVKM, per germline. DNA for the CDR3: TGTGCCAGCAGGGGAGGGACGGCTAGCACAGATACGCAGTATTTT. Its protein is CASRGGTASTDTQYF.

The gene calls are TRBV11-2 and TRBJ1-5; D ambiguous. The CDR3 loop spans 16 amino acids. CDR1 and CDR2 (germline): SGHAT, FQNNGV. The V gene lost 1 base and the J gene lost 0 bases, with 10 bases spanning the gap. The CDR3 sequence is CASSLAPVHSNQPQHF. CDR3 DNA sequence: TGTGCCAGCAGCTTAGCCCCAGTACATAGCAATCAGCCCCAGCATTTT.

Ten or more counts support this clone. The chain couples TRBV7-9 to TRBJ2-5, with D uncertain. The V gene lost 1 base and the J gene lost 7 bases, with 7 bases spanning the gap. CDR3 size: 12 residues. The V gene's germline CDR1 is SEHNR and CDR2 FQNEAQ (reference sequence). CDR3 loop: CASSLGFGTQYF. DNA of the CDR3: TGTGCCAGCAGCTTAGGGTTCGGGACCCAGTACTTC.

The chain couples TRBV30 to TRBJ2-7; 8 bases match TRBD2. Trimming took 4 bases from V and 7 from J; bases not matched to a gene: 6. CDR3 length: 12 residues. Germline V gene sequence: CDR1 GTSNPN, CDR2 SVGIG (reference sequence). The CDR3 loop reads CAWTRRGEEQYF. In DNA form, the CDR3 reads TGTGCCTGGACTAGGCGGGGGGAAGAGCAGTACTTC.

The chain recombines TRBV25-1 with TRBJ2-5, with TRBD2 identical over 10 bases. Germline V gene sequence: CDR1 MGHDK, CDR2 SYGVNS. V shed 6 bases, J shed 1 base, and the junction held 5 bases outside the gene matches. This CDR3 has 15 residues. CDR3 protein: CASSRLAGLQETQYF. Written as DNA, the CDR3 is TGTGCCAGCAGCAGACTAGCGGGTCTCCAAGAGACCCAGTACTTC.

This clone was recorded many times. Here the CDR3 reads CAWSAGMNTEAFF. Here the CDR3 DNA reads TGTGCCTGGAGTGCAGGGATGAACACTGAAGCTTTCTTT. The rearrangement links TRBV30 to TRBJ1-1; tentative D call: TRBD1 (5 bases). This CDR3 is built from 13 residues. CDR1 and CDR2 (germline): GTSNPN, SVGIG (reference sequence). V was pared by 1 base and J by 0 bases, with 6 bases between.

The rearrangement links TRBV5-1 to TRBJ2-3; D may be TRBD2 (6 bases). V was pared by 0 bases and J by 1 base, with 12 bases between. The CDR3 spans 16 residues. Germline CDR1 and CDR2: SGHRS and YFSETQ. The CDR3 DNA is TGCGCCAGCAGCTTGGTATTGGGCGGGGGCACAGATACGCAGTATTTT. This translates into CASSLVLGGGTDTQYF.

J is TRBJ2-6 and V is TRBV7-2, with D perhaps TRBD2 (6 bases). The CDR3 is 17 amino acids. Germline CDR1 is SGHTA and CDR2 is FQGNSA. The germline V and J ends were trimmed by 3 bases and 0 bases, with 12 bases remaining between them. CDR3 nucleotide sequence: TGTGCCAGCAGCTTTCGGGGGAGGAACTCTGGGGCCAACGTCCTGACTTTC. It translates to CASSFRGRNSGANVLTF.

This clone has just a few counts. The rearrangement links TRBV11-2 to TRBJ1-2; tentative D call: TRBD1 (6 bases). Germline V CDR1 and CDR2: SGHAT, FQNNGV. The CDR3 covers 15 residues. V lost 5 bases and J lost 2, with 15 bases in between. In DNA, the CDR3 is TGTGCCAGCAGCCAGACCCCGACAGGCAACTATGGCTACACCTTC. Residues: CASSQTPTGNYGYTF.